This T cell receptor beta chain emerged from a study of blood T cell repertoires in COVID-19 (dated by TCRdb to 2018 to 2020). Looking at the study overall: Samples from collaborators originated in the United States, Italy and Spain and spanned both the acute and convalescent phases of COVID-19. The material from the prospective study consisted of cDNA or gDNA derived from T cells, B-cell-depleted T cells, or PBMCs. The dataset comprised deeply sampled blood TCRbeta repertoires from subjects exposed to, actively infected with, or recovered from COVID-19. The repertoires were released in a freely available public database meant as a resource for research on the immune response to SARS-CoV-2. Samples were obtained from the ongoing ImmuneRACE study (first 160 participants) and from 950 to 1,500 subjects provided by 6 global collaborators. Sample metadata almost always included a de-identified subject ID, COVID-19 status, age in years and sex. Where available, HLA class I and class II types were obtained from metadata supplied by the sample provider rather than from assay-based typing. Study-level results and caveats: The amount of clinical and demographic metadata varied by source and participant and was provided uncurated.

Each collaborating institution followed its own protocols to collect whole blood in K2EDTA tubes. For TCRbeta analysis, collaborators shipped samples in one of three forms: frozen whole blood, isolated PBMCs, or DNA extracted from either of those sample types. The immunoSEQ Assay, a bias-controlled multiplex PCR, was used to amplify TCRbeta CDR3 regions from genomic DNA. On the study's bioinformatics: The number of nucleated cells in each sample was estimated from the amplification of reference gene primers within the assay. To quantify the absolute abundance of each unique TCRbeta CDR3 rearrangement, sequence reads were collapsed and filtered. For each sample, productive Simpson clonality was calculated as the square root of Simpson's diversity index over productive rearrangements. TCRdb re-hosts the immuneACCESS table, in-frame sequences only. Its copies lack some clones; in the studies checked, an unresolved V gene accounts for under half of them, and the cause for the rest is not known. Clone size and V and J calls were adopted from that table, with D and trimming inferred from the DNA. The sample includes 300,000 to 450,000 clones, with roughly 85% observed a single time. The ten largest clones represent roughly 3.7% of the sample.

The junction carries 6 bases between V and J, which are trimmed by 2 bases and 3 bases respectively. Inclusive of the bounding cysteine and phenylalanine, the CDR3 is 13 residues long. The CDR3 DNA has 39 bases and is translated from base 1. The germline V gene specifies SGHAT as CDR1 and FQNNGV as CDR2. As concerns this clone: The antigen it binds to is not known. No much larger clone exists at a distance of one base, and base qualities are not known.

The receptor was isolated from a woman aged 18-30 years with acute or convalescent COVID-19. Sequencing was carried out using peripheral blood. This chain is built from TRBV11-2 and TRBJ2-3; 5 matching bases give a weak D call of TRBD1. CDR3 reads: CASSLRGTDTQYF. The sequence in DNA is TGTGCCAGCAGCTTAAGGGGAACAGATACGCAGTATTTT.